This is a list of T cell receptor beta chains from one sample in a study of blood T cell repertoires in COVID-19. The method was immunoSEQ multiplex PCR; TCRdb's version includes in-frame clones alone and lacks a portion of them. The sample carries 250,000 to 300,000 clones, approximately 83% recorded once. Sequencing was carried out using PBMCs or T cells enriched from blood (not recorded which). These receptors were obtained from a man aged 45 to 65 who had recovered from COVID-19. CDR3s include the opening cysteine and the closing phenylalanine or tryptophan. A D gene is named only where the DNA matches it firmly. Some rows have no size entry. The others give once, few or many, or a class for an expanded clone.

D	J	V	size	CDR3	DNA
.	TRBJ1-2	TRBV6-2/TRBV6-3	.	CASSPRREGRGYTF	TGTGCCAGCAGTCCCCGGCGGGAAGGGCGAGGCTACACCTTC
TRBD2	TRBJ2-3	TRBV27	.	CASSLGLAGDTQYF	TGTGCCAGCAGTTTGGGACTAGCGGGAGATACGCAGTATTTT
TRBD2	TRBJ2-5	TRBV9	.	CASSAPGGAGGQETQYF	TGTGCCAGCAGCGCCCCTGGGGGGGCGGGGGGGCAAGAGACCCAGTACTTC
TRBD1	TRBJ1-3	TRBV18	.	CASSSDRVSGNTIYF	TGTGCCAGCTCGTCTGACAGGGTCTCTGGAAACACCATATATTTT
.	TRBJ2-7	TRBV6-2/TRBV6-3	.	CASSYSLEQYF	TGTGCCAGCAGTTACTCGTTAGAGCAGTACTTC
.	TRBJ2-7	TRBV6-5	.	CASSYSEGAGEQYF	TGTGCCAGCAGTTACTCGGAGGGTGCCGGCGAGCAGTACTTC
TRBD1	TRBJ1-3	TRBV25-1	.	CASSDTGVFGNTIYF	TGTGCCAGCAGTGATACAGGGGTCTTTGGAAACACCATATATTTT
.	TRBJ1-2	TRBV2	.	CASSGKSPVTNLNYGYTF	TGTGCCAGCAGTGGAAAGTCTCCCGTGACAAATCTTAACTATGGCTACACCTTC
.	TRBJ1-5	TRBV2	.	CASSDRQHQPQHF	TGTGCCAGCAGTGACCGACAGCATCAGCCCCAGCATTTT
.	TRBJ2-3	TRBV7-2	.	CASSLGFQTGTNTQYF	TGTGCCAGCAGCCTGGGGTTCCAGACAGGTACAAATACGCAGTATTTT
.	TRBJ2-7	TRBV19	few	CASSIAGEYEQYF	TGTGCCAGTAGTATAGCGGGGGAGTACGAGCAGTACTTC
TRBD1	TRBJ1-1	TRBV10-3	.	CATRGTGDLNTEAFF	TGTGCCACCAGGGGGACAGGGGACTTGAACACTGAAGCTTTCTTT
.	TRBJ1-1	TRBV28	once	CASSGVKTEAFF	TGTGCCAGCAGCGGGGTTAAGACTGAAGCTTTCTTT
.	TRBJ1-6	TRBV14	.	CASSQDPAGLSPLHF	TGTGCCAGCAGCCAAGATCCGGCAGGACTTTCACCCCTCCACTTT
.	TRBJ2-2	TRBV11-2	.	CASSFWQSTGELFF	TGTGCCAGCAGCTTCTGGCAGTCCACCGGGGAGCTGTTTTTT
TRBD2	TRBJ2-7	TRBV9	.	CASSSQSSGSYEQYF	TGTGCCAGCAGCTCCCAATCGAGCGGGAGCTACGAGCAGTACTTC
TRBD1	TRBJ2-2	TRBV28	.	CASGLRTGYTGELFF	TGTGCCAGCGGCCTTCGGACAGGGTACACCGGGGAGCTGTTTTTT
.	TRBJ2-3	TRBV27	.	CASSLVPSGTDTQYF	TGTGCCAGCAGTTTGGTACCTAGCGGCACAGATACGCAGTATTTT
.	TRBJ1-5	TRBV28	.	CASSGLDQPQHF	TGTGCCAGCAGTGGACTGGATCAGCCCCAGCATTTT
.	TRBJ2-2	TRBV29-1	.	CSAGDGGEMNTGELFF	TGCAGCGCCGGGGACGGCGGGGAAATGAACACCGGGGAGCTGTTTTTT
TRBD1	TRBJ1-2	TRBV23-1	.	CAGRQGEDYGYTF	TGCGCCGGCAGACAGGGGGAGGACTATGGCTACACCTTC
TRBD2	TRBJ2-1	TRBV6-4	.	CASSDSAGGVNEQFF	TGTGCCAGCAGTGACTCGGCGGGGGGCGTCAATGAGCAGTTCTTC
.	TRBJ2-7	TRBV25-1	.	CASSEDTSDIHEQYF	TGTGCCAGCAGTGAGGACACCTCGGATATCCACGAGCAGTACTTC
TRBD1	TRBJ1-5	TRBV7-9	.	CASSSSLGTGLNQPQHF	TGTGCCAGCAGCTCATCCCTTGGGACAGGCCTCAATCAGCCCCAGCATTTT
.	TRBJ2-4	TRBV3-1/TRBV3-2	.	CASSQHPRGTLAKNIQYF	TGTGCCAGCAGCCAGCACCCCCGGGGGACCCTAGCCAAAAACATTCAGTACTTC
TRBD2	TRBJ2-1	TRBV5-4	.	CASSLASSGTLDEQFF	TGTGCCAGCAGCTTGGCGTCTAGCGGCACTTTGGATGAGCAGTTCTTC
.	TRBJ1-1	TRBV19	.	CASSHWGGNTEAFF	TGTGCCAGTAGCCATTGGGGAGGGAACACTGAAGCTTTCTTT
TRBD2	TRBJ2-3	TRBV9	.	CASKTSSGGADTQYF	TGTGCCAGCAAAACCAGTAGCGGGGGGGCAGATACGCAGTATTTT
TRBD1	TRBJ2-2	TRBV5-6	.	CASTPEAGGTGELFF	TGTGCCAGCACCCCAGAAGCAGGGGGCACCGGGGAGCTGTTTTTT
TRBD2	TRBJ2-1	TRBV11-3	.	CASSLLPGLAGREQFF	TGTGCCAGCAGCTTACTCCCGGGACTAGCGGGACGTGAGCAGTTCTTC